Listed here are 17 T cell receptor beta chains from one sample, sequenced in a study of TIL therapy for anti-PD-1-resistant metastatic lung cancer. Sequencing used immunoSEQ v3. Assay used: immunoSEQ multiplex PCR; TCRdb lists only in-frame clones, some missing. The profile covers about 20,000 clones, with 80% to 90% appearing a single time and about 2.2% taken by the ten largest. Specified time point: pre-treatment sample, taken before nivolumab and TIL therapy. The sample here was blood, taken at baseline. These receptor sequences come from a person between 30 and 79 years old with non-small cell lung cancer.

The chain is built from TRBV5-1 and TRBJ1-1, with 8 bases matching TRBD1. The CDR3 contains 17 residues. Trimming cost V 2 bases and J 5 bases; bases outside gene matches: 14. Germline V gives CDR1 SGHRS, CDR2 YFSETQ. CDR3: CASSFGQGRFSRTEAFF. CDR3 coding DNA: TGCGCCAGCAGCTTCGGACAGGGAAGGTTTTCGCGTACTGAAGCTTTCTTT.

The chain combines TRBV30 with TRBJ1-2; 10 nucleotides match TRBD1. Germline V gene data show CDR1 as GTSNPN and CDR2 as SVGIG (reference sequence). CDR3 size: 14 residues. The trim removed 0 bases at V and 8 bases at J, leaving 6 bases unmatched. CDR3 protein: CAWSVGTGELGYTF. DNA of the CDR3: TGTGCCTGGAGTGTCGGGACAGGGGAACTCGGCTACACCTTC.

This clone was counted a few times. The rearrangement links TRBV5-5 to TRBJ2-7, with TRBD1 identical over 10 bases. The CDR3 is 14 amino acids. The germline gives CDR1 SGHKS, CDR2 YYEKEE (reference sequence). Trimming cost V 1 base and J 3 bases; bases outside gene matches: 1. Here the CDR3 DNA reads TGTGCCAGCAGCTTGAGGGACAGGGGCTACGAGCAGTACTTC. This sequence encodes CASSLRDRGYEQYF.

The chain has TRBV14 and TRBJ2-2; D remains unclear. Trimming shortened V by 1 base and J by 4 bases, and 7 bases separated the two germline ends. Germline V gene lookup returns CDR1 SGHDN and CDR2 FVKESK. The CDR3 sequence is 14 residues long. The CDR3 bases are TGTGCCAGCAGCCAAGTAAGAGGCACCGGGGAGCTGTTTTTT. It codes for CASSQVRGTGELFF.

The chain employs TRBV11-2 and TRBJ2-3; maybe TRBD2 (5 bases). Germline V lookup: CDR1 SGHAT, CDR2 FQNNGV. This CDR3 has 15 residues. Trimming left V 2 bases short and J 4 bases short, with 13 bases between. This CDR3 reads CASSLRGSGSDTQYF. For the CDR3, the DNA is TGTGCCAGCAGCTTACGCGGGTCGGGCTCAGATACGCAGTATTTT.

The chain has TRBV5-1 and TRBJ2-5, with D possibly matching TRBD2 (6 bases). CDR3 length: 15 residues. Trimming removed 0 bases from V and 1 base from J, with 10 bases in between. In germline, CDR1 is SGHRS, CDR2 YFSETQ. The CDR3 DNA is TGCGCCAGCAGCTTGGCAGGAGGGAGCCAAGAGACCCAGTACTTC. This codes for CASSLAGGSQETQYF.

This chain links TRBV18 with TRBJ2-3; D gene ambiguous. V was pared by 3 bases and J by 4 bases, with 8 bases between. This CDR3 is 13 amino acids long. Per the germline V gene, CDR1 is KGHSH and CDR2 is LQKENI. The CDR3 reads CASSPSMADTQYF. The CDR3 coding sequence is TGTGCCAGCTCACCTTCGATGGCAGATACGCAGTATTTT.

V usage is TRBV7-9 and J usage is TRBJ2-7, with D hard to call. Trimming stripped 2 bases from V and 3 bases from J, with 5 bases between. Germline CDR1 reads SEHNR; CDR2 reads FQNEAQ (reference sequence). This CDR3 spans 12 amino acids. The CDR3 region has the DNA TGTGCCAGCAGCTTATCCGGCTACGAGCAGTACTTC. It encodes CASSLSGYEQYF.

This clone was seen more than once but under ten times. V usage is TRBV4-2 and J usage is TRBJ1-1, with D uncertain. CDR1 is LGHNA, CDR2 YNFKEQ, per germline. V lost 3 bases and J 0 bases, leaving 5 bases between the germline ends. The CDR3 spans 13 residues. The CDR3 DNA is TGTGCCAGCAGCCAGACATTGAACACTGAAGCTTTCTTT. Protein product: CASSQTLNTEAFF.

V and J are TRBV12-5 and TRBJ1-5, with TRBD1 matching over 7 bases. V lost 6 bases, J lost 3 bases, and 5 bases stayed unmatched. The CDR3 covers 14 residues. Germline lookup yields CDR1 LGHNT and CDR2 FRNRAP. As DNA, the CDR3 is TGTGCTAGTGGAGCCGGGACAGCCAATCAGCCCCAGCATTTT. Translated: CASGAGTANQPQHF.

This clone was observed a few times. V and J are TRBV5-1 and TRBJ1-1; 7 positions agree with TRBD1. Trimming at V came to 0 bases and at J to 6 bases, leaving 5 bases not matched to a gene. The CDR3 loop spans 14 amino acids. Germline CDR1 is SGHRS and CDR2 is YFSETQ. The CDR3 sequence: CASSLDDRDSEAFF. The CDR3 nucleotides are TGCGCCAGCAGCTTGGATGACAGGGACTCTGAAGCTTTCTTT. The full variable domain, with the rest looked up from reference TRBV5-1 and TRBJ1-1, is KAGVTQTPRYLIKTRGQQVTLSCSPISGHRSVSWYQQTPGQGLQFLFEYFSETQRNKGNFPGRFSGRQFSNSRSEMNVSTLELGDSALYLCASSLDDRDSEAFFGQGTRLTVV.

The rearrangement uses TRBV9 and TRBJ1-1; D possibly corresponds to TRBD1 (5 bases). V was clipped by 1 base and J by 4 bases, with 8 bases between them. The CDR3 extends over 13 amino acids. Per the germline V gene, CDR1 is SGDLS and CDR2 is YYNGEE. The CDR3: CASSVFDSTEAFF. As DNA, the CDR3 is TGTGCCAGCAGCGTATTCGACAGCACTGAAGCTTTCTTT.

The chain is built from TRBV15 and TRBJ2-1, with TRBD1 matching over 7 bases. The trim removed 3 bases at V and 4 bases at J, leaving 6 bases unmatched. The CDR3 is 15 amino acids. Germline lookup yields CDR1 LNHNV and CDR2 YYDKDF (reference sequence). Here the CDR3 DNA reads TGTGCCACCAGCAGCAGGACAGGCGATTACAATGAGCAGTTCTTC. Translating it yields CATSSRTGDYNEQFF.

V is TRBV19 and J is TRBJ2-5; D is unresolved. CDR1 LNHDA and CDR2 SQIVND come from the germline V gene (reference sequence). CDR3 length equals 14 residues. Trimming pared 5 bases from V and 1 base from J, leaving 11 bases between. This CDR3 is CASSSLGFQETQYF. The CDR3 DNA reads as TGTGCCAGTAGTTCCCTTGGTTTCCAAGAGACCCAGTACTTC.

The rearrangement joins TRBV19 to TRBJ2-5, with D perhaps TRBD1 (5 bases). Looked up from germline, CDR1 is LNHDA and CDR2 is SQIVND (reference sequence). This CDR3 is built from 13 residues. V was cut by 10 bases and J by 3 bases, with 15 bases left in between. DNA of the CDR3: TGTGCCACTGCCGCGGCAGGGAAAGAGACCCAGTACTTC. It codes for CATAAAGKETQYF.

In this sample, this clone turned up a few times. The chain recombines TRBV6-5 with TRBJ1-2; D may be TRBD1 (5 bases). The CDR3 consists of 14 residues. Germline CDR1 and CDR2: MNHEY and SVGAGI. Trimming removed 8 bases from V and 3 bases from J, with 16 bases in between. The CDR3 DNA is TGTGCCAGCTCCCGAAGCGGCAGGGACTATGGCTACACCTTC. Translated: CASSRSGRDYGYTF.

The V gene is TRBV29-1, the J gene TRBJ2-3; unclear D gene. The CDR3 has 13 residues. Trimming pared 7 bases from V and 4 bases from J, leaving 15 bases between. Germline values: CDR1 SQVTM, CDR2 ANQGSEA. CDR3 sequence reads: CSARVNYADTQYF. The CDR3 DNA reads TGCAGCGCCCGGGTCAACTACGCAGATACGCAGTATTTT.